This TCR beta chain comes out of a study of control samples from healthy donors and cancer patients. Sequencing was performed with immunoSEQ multiplex PCR; in TCRdb, only in-frame clones are kept and a portion is missing. Among approximately 100,000 clones listed, around nine tenths were seen once. V dropped 5 bases and J dropped 5; count of bases not matched to a gene: 6. Germline CDR1 is SEHNR and CDR2 is FQNEAQ (reference sequence). CDR3 length equals 13 residues. The material sequenced was blood. The genes are TRBV7-9 and TRBJ2-7; 7 nucleotides line up with TRBD1. The receptor comes from a man aged 25-40 years in good health. The CDR3 coding sequence is TGTGCCAGCAGCCTAACAGGGGTCGACGAGCAGTACTTC. It codes for CASSLTGVDEQYF.